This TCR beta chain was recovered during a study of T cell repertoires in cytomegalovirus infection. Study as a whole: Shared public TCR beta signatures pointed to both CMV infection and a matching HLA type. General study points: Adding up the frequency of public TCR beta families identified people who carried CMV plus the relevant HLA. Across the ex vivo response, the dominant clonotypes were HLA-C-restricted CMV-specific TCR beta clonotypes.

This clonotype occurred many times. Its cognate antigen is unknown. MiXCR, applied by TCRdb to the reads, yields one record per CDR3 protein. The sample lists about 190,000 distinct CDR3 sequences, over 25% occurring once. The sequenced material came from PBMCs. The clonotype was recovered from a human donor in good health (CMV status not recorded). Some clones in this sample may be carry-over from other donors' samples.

In DNA form, the CDR3 reads TGTGCCAGTGCTCCTAGCGGGAGTCACTACAATGAGCAGTTCTTC. Translated: CASAPSGSHYNEQFF. The chain has TRBV19 and TRBJ2-1, with 10 positions matching TRBD2. The CDR3 contains 15 residues. V was clipped by 8 bases and J by 3 bases; unmatched bases: 7. Germline V lookup: CDR1 LNHDA, CDR2 SQIVND (reference sequence).